This TCR beta chain was profiled in a study of blood T cell repertoires in COVID-19. Study background: Samples taken during acute and convalescent COVID-19 were collected in the United States, Italy and Spain. PBMCs, B-cell-depleted T cells, or T cells provided the cDNA or gDNA that made up the material.

V dropped 10 bases and J dropped 6; count of bases not matched to a gene: 11. This CDR3 has 14 amino acids. Germline V gives CDR1 MNHEY, CDR2 SVGAGI. Per the authors' pipeline: Reference gene primer amplification yielded estimated nucleated cell counts. The assay was immunoSEQ multiplex PCR, and TCRdb's table has in-frame clones only and misses some. That table is the source of V, J and clone size, and D and trimming were worked out from the DNA. Found here are around 170,000 clones, around 77% of them singletons; the top ten hold 6.5%. The V gene is TRBV6-5, the J gene TRBJ2-2; TRBD1 agrees at 7 bases. Sequenced input: peripheral blood. The TCR originated in an older man with active or convalescent COVID-19. The CDR3 loop is CATDRVETPGELFF. The CDR3 DNA follows: TGTGCCACTGACAGGGTCGAGACGCCCGGGGAGCTGTTTTTT.